This passage covers 20 T cell receptor beta chains from one sample sequenced in a study of blood T cell repertoires in COVID-19. Sequenced by immunoSEQ multiplex PCR; TCRdb stores in-frame clones only, minus some. This table has roughly 230,000 clones, 90% appearing once. The specimen was peripheral blood. These receptor sequences come from a woman in her fifties or sixties with COVID-19, enrolled during active disease.

This chain links TRBV6-2 or TRBV6-3 with TRBJ2-3, with a tentative D call TRBD1 (5 bases). The CDR3 is 16 residues long. The V and J ends lost 5 bases and 1 base respectively, with 16 bases between them. CDR1 is MNHEY and CDR2 is SVGEGT in the germline V gene. Here the CDR3 reads CASSTLRGIGTDTQYF. DNA of the CDR3: TGTGCCAGCAGTACCTTAAGGGGAATTGGCACAGATACGCAGTATTTT.

This sequence joins TRBV5-1 and TRBJ2-5, with D possibly matching TRBD2 (5 bases). The CDR3 spans 13 residues. The V gene lost 5 bases and the J gene lost 5 bases, with 13 bases spanning the gap. From germline, CDR1 is SGHRS and CDR2 YFSETQ. CDR3 in amino acids: CASSSRTGETQYF. For the CDR3, the DNA is TGCGCCAGCAGTTCCCGGACGGGGGAGACCCAGTACTTC.

This chain uses TRBV19 with TRBJ1-4; D ambiguous. V was clipped by 6 bases and J by 8 bases, with 16 bases between them. Germline V gives CDR1 LNHDA, CDR2 SQIVND (reference sequence). CDR3 length: 14 residues. The CDR3: CASRGATQLEKLFF. The CDR3 DNA follows: TGTGCCAGTAGGGGCGCGACACAGCTCGAAAAACTGTTTTTT.

This clone was picked up a small number of times. The J gene is TRBJ1-5, the V gene TRBV19; 8 bases align to TRBD1. Germline V gene lookup returns CDR1 LNHDA and CDR2 SQIVND (reference sequence). The V segment lost 7 bases and the J segment 3 bases; nucleotides outside the gene matches: 20. The CDR3 covers 19 residues. The CDR3 protein is CASTNPPWAGGLSNQPQHF. The DNA for the CDR3 is TGTGCCAGTACCAATCCCCCCTGGGCAGGGGGCTTATCCAATCAGCCCCAGCATTTT.

The rearrangement uses TRBV6-5 and TRBJ2-7, with D possibly being TRBD1 (5 bases). Trimming took 6 bases from V and 7 from J, leaving 16 bases between them. CDR1 and CDR2 from the germline V gene are MNHEY and SVGAGI. The CDR3 totals 13 residues. The CDR3 sequence: CASSRAGLLEQYF. CDR3 DNA: TGTGCCAGCAGCAGGGCAGGCCTCCTGGAGCAGTACTTC.

The chain is built from TRBV5-4 and TRBJ2-2, with 15 bases aligning to TRBD2. This CDR3 contains 17 residues. The germline V gene encodes CDR1 SGHNT and CDR2 YYREEE (reference sequence). The V gene end was trimmed by 4 bases and the J gene end by 3 bases; junction bases not matched to a gene: 4. The CDR3 is CASSPGLAGGYTGELFF. As DNA, the CDR3 is TGTGCCAGCAGCCCGGGACTAGCGGGGGGCTACACCGGGGAGCTGTTTTTT.

In its sample, this clone was seen once. This chain uses TRBV3-1 (or the pseudogene TRBV3-2) with TRBJ1-1, with TRBD1 identical over 8 bases. The length of the CDR3 is 14 residues. V lost 4 bases to trimming and J lost 2 bases; unmatched junction nucleotides: 3. Germline CDR1 LGHDT, CDR2 YNNKEL (reference sequence). The CDR3 DNA follows: TGTGCCAGCAGCCTGGGACAGGACAACACTGAAGCTTTCTTT. Protein sequence: CASSLGQDNTEAFF.

The chain combines TRBV4-2 with TRBJ1-2; no firm D call. The germline CDR1 and CDR2 sequences are LGHNA and YNFKEQ. The CDR3 covers 14 residues. Trimming took 0 bases from V and 0 from J, leaving 5 bases between them. This CDR3 reads CASSQDHSNYGYTF. CDR3 bases: TGTGCCAGCAGCCAAGATCACTCTAACTATGGCTACACCTTC.

The CDR3 region has the DNA TGTGCCAGTAGTATTGGCACAGCTAACACCGGGGAGCTGTTTTTT. It yields the protein CASSIGTANTGELFF. The V call is TRBV19, the J call TRBJ2-2; no reliable D call. This CDR3 has 15 residues. The V gene's germline CDR1 is LNHDA and CDR2 SQIVND (reference sequence). V was shortened by 3 bases and J by 2 bases, with 10 bases between the two germline ends.

The chain uses TRBV7-2 and TRBJ2-7; 10 bases line up with TRBD2. The CDR3 is made up of 14 amino acids. The V segment lost 5 bases and the J segment 2 bases; nucleotides outside the gene matches: 3. The germline V gene encodes CDR1 SGHTA and CDR2 FQGNSA. The CDR3 here is CASSATSGAYEQYF. The CDR3 bases are TGTGCCAGCAGCGCCACTAGCGGGGCCTACGAGCAGTACTTC.

The V gene is TRBV5-5, the J gene TRBJ1-2; 7 bases are a match to TRBD1. The CDR3 totals 14 residues. Per the germline V gene, CDR1 is SGHKS and CDR2 is YYEKEE (reference sequence). V lost 2 bases, J lost 3 bases, and 4 bases stayed unmatched. CDR3 protein: CASSFYDRDYGYTF. The DNA for the CDR3 is TGTGCCAGCAGCTTCTACGACAGGGACTATGGCTACACCTTC. The full variable domain, rest sourced from reference TRBV5-5 and TRBJ1-2, is DAGVTQSPTHLIKTRGQQVTLRCSPISGHKSVSWYQQVLGQGPQFIFQYYEKEERGRGNFPDRFSARQFPNYSSELNVNALLLGDSALYLCASSFYDRDYGYTFGSGTRLTVV.

This clone occurred once. This chain uses TRBV9 with TRBJ2-1; 8 bases fit TRBD1. Trimming at V came to 0 bases and at J to 2 bases, leaving 1 base not matched to a gene. Looked up from germline, CDR1 is SGDLS and CDR2 is YYNGEE. The CDR3 consists of 15 residues. This CDR3 is CASSVGQGPYNEQFF. As DNA, the CDR3 is TGTGCCAGCAGCGTAGGACAGGGGCCCTACAATGAGCAGTTCTTC.

The chain combines TRBV21-1 with TRBJ1-6. TRBV21-1 is marked as a pseudogene. The CDR3 is 16 residues long. CDR3 sequence reads: CASSIQGRSYNSPLHF. Written as DNA, the CDR3 is TGTGCCAGCAGCATCCAAGGGAGGTCCTATAATTCACCCCTCCACTTT.

The genes are TRBV11-2 and TRBJ2-7, with a weak D call TRBD2 (7 bases). Looked up from germline, CDR1 is SGHAT and CDR2 is FQNNGV. This CDR3 is built from 14 residues. Trimming took off 1 base at V and 5 bases at J, with 12 bases between the two ends. CDR3 sequence reads: CASSLVAGADEQYF. CDR3 coding DNA: TGTGCCAGCAGCTTAGTGGCGGGGGCGGACGAGCAGTACTTC.

The chain combines TRBV5-6 with TRBJ2-3; 9 nucleotides line up with TRBD1. The CDR3 covers 14 residues. Trimming at V came to 3 bases and at J to 5 bases, leaving 4 bases not matched to a gene. The V gene's germline CDR1 is SGHDT and CDR2 YYEEEE. The CDR3 is CASSWGTGLDTQYF. The CDR3, as DNA: TGTGCCAGCAGCTGGGGGACAGGGCTAGATACGCAGTATTTT.

The chain employs TRBV5-6 and TRBJ2-2; 10 positions match TRBD2. CDR1 SGHDT and CDR2 YYEEEE come from the germline V gene. This CDR3 is built from 17 residues. Losses at the gene ends were 0 bases for V and 0 bases for J; bases not matched to a gene: 2. The CDR3 nucleotides are TGTGCCAGCAGCTTGGCTAGCGGGGGTGCGAACACCGGGGAGCTGTTTTTT. Amino acid sequence: CASSLASGGANTGELFF. Supplemented by reference TRBV5-6 and TRBJ2-2, the full variable domain reads DAGVTQSPTHLIKTRGQQVTLRCSPKSGHDTVSWYQQALGQGPQFIFQYYEEEERQRGNFPDRFSGHQFPNYSSELNVNALLLGDSALYLCASSLASGGANTGELFFGEGSRLTVL.

This clone occurred once. CDR3 residues: CASSRPGGPQETQYF. In DNA, the CDR3 is TGTGCCAGCAGCCGACCAGGGGGACCACAAGAGACCCAGTACTTC. The chain carries TRBV6-2 or TRBV6-3 and TRBJ2-5, with 7 nucleotides matching TRBD1. V lost 6 bases, J lost 2 bases, and 9 bases stayed unmatched. The germline CDR1 and CDR2 sequences are MNHEY and SVGEGT. There are 15 residues in the CDR3.

This clone was observed a single time. V gene TRBV5-4 combines with J gene TRBJ1-1; 9 nucleotides align to TRBD1. The ends lost 4 bases at V and 1 base at J; junction bases unmatched: 5. The CDR3 loop spans 15 amino acids. The germline gives CDR1 SGHNT, CDR2 YYREEE (reference sequence). The CDR3 DNA reads TGTGCCAGCAGCAGAGGACAGGGGAAGAACACTGAAGCTTTCTTT. Translation: CASSRGQGKNTEAFF.

The gene calls are TRBV27 and TRBJ1-5, with 8 bases that match TRBD1. The CDR3 totals 18 residues. From germline, CDR1 is MNHEY and CDR2 SMNVEV (reference sequence). The ends lost 6 bases at V and 0 bases at J; junction bases unmatched: 13. CDR3 sequence reads: CASRSETGDFNSNQPQHF. The CDR3, as DNA: TGTGCCAGCAGGTCGGAGACAGGGGACTTTAATAGCAATCAGCCCCAGCATTTT.

The chain has TRBV7-2 and TRBJ2-7, with D possibly matching TRBD1 (6 bases). CDR3 length: 13 residues. The germline V gene encodes CDR1 SGHTA and CDR2 FQGNSA. With 5 bases removed from V and 7 bases from J, the gap between germline ends came to 15 bases. Here the CDR3 DNA reads TGTGCCAGCAGCCAGACCCAGGGGTATGAGCAGTACTTC. Its translation: CASSQTQGYEQYF.